The sample holds one count of the clone carrying this T cell receptor (beta chain). This sample was included in a study of OX40 agonist ivuxolimab in advanced cancers. V lost 6 bases and J 5 bases, leaving 13 bases between the germline ends. Germline V gives CDR1 MDHEN, CDR2 SYDVKM. The CDR3 loop spans 13 amino acids. Method: immunoSEQ multiplex PCR; TCRdb's copy keeps in-frame clones and lacks some. The sample yields 100,000 to 150,000 clones, around 93% seen once. The chain couples TRBV28 to TRBJ1-2; D gene unclear. This TCR derives from an adult with an advanced solid tumor such as melanoma, head and neck, liver or kidney cancer. Here the sequenced sample was CD4+ or CD8+ T cells sorted from blood, taken in a trial of the OX40 agonist ivuxolimab. The CDR3 DNA sequence: TGTGCCAGCAGACCCGAGCCCATATATGGCTACACCTTC. It translates to CASRPEPIYGYTF.